The 2 T cell receptor beta chains below all came from one sample that was sequenced in a study of CD8+ T cells in alopecia areata listed by TCRdb under 2018. Libraries came from the immunoSEQ multiplex PCR assay. To provide template for TCR sequencing, every sample had RNA extracted and reverse transcribed into cDNA. TCRdb took over this immuneACCESS table, retaining in-frame rearrangements with V and J assigned. Such tables are incomplete; in checked studies, under half of the missing clones stem from an unresolved V gene, and the remainder is unexplained. In all, the sample holds 95,000 to 120,000 clones, and 56% of those were seen once. The ten largest account for more than 3% of the sample. This specimen's time point label, per the study, means: around 24 weeks on oral tofacitinib. The sample's treatment or condition, from its label and the paper: oral pan-JAK inhibitor, 5-10 mg twice daily.

Sequenced here: CD4+ T cells sorted from blood, sampled at week 24, from a patient treated with tofacitinib. The source is a human donor with alopecia areata.

This clone was recorded at least ten times. The chain combines TRBV7-6 with TRBJ1-6, with 7 bases lining up with TRBD1. Trimming took 6 bases from V and 10 from J; bases not matched to a gene: 6. The germline V gene encodes CDR1 SGHVS and CDR2 FNYEAQ. The CDR3 has 13 residues. The CDR3 sequence: CASSPGQSSPLHF. The DNA for the CDR3 is TGTGCCAGCAGTCCGGGACAGTCGTCACCCCTCCACTTT.

This rearrangement joins TRBV2 to TRBJ1-1; TRBD1 might be the D (5 bases). V lost 8 bases to trimming and J lost 0 bases, with 13 bases between them. CDR3 size: 14 residues. Germline CDR1 and CDR2: SNHLY and FYNNEI. The CDR3 sequence is CASGIDSMNTEAFF. The CDR3 DNA sequence: TGTGCCAGCGGGATCGACAGCATGAACACTGAAGCTTTCTTT.